The clone carrying this T cell receptor (beta chain) has a count of ten or more. The entry originates in a study of spatial heterogeneity in lung cancer. Whole-study context: Beta-chain sequences consistently outnumbered alpha-chain sequences in detection.

The CDR3 is 17 amino acids. The germline V gene encodes CDR1 SGHDT and CDR2 YYEEEE. The trim removed 1 base at V and 2 bases at J, leaving 9 bases unmatched. Stated time point: sample taken at primary tumor resection. TCRs were sequenced from unsorted whole RNA of tumor, nontumor lung or PBMC. From the 5' RACE reads, TCRdb called clonotypes with MiXCR, one entry per CDR3 protein. The sample lists some 7,800 distinct CDR3 sequences, around 8.6% seen once, with roughly 44% in the top ten. The receptor comes from a male donor with early-stage non-small cell lung cancer. This rearrangement joins TRBV5-6 to TRBJ2-3; 8 bases fit TRBD2. Here the sequenced sample was PBMCs, taken at surgery. The CDR3 loop reads CASSLLSAGDPTDTQYF. As DNA, the CDR3 is TGTGCCAGCAGCTTGCTTTCAGCGGGAGATCCCACAGATACGCAGTATTTT. Full variable domain (remainder filled in from reference TRBV5-6 and TRBJ2-3): DAGVTQSPTHLIKTRGQQVTLRCSPKSGHDTVSWYQQALGQGPQFIFQYYEEEERQRGNFPDRFSGHQFPNYSSELNVNALLLGDSALYLCASSLLSAGDPTDTQYFGPGTRLTVL.